These 24 T cell receptor beta chains share one sample of origin, sequenced in a study of cytomegalovirus exposure and HLA in healthy donors. The PCR made use of 60 Vbeta and 13 Jbeta primers. This table comes from immunoSEQ multiplex PCR, and its TCRdb copy is limited to in-frame clones, with some not included. The repertoire holds 110,000 or so clones, with approximately 69% as singletons. Specimen: PBMCs. These receptor sequences come from a young man in good health and CMV-seronegative.

This rearrangement joins TRBV5-1 to TRBJ2-1, with D tentatively TRBD1 (6 bases). The CDR3 is made up of 13 amino acids. V shed 4 bases and J shed 5 bases, with 10 bases lying between them. Germline CDR1 SGHRS, CDR2 YFSETQ. The CDR3 DNA sequence: TGCGCCAGCAGCCCCGGACAGAACAATGAGCAGTTCTTC. Protein sequence: CASSPGQNNEQFF.

The chain combines TRBV9 with TRBJ1-4, with 8 bases lining up with TRBD1. Per germline, CDR1 SGDLS and CDR2 YYNGEE. The CDR3 has 14 residues. Trimming took 3 bases from V and 7 from J; bases not matched to a gene: 5. Written as DNA, the CDR3 is TGTGCCAGCAGCGCCGGACAGGGAGGTGAAAAACTGTTTTTT. This encodes CASSAGQGGEKLFF.

This clone showed up just a few times. The gene calls are TRBV19 and TRBJ1-2; D possibly corresponds to TRBD1 (6 bases). CDR3 length: 13 amino acids. V lost 5 bases, J lost 6 bases, and 13 bases lay in between. Germline-derived CDR1 and CDR2 are LNHDA and SQIVND (reference sequence). The CDR3: CASSFGQMDGYTF. The CDR3 DNA is TGTGCCAGTAGTTTCGGACAGATGGATGGCTACACCTTC.

This sequence joins TRBV15 and TRBJ2-1; D gene uncertain. The CDR3 length is 14 residues. Trimming stripped 0 bases from V and 7 bases from J, with 10 bases between. CDR1 is LNHNV and CDR2 is YYDKDF in the germline V gene (reference sequence). CDR3 in DNA: TGTGCCACCAGCAGAGATACGCTAGTGAATGAGCAGTTCTTC. Its protein product is CATSRDTLVNEQFF.

The genes are TRBV5-4 and TRBJ2-5, with D unresolved. With 2 bases removed from V and 1 base from J, the gap between germline ends came to 6 bases. Germline V lookup: CDR1 SGHNT, CDR2 YYREEE (reference sequence). The CDR3 contains 13 residues. The CDR3 protein is CASSLYFQETQYF. Written as DNA, the CDR3 is TGTGCCAGCAGCTTATACTTCCAAGAGACCCAGTACTTC.

V is TRBV7-2 and J is TRBJ1-2; D is undetermined. The germline CDR1 and CDR2 sequences are SGHTA and FQGNSA. There are 15 residues in the CDR3. Between the trimmed V and J ends, which lost 4 bases and 8 bases, there was a span of 20 bases. In DNA form, the CDR3 reads TGTGCCAGCAGCTCGACCCGGGTCGTTCCGGGGGGCTACACCTTC. Protein sequence: CASSSTRVVPGGYTF.

This clone was counted between two and nine times. V gene TRBV11-2 combines with J gene TRBJ2-7, with D perhaps TRBD1 (5 bases). The germline V gene has CDR1 SGHAT and CDR2 FQNNGV. V was cut by 0 bases and J by 2 bases, with 8 bases left in between. The CDR3 totals 14 residues. The CDR3 DNA sequence: TGTGCCAGCAGCTTAGACCCAGGGACCTACGAGCAGTACTTC. Residues: CASSLDPGTYEQYF.

This sequence joins TRBV19 and TRBJ1-5; D is perhaps TRBD1 (5 bases). Germline V gene data show CDR1 as LNHDA and CDR2 as SQIVND (reference sequence). The V gene lost 7 bases and the J gene lost 3 bases, with 13 bases spanning the gap. The CDR3 is 14 residues long. This CDR3 is CASTLGGYNQPQHF. Written as DNA, the CDR3 is TGTGCCAGTACCCTGGGGGGGTACAATCAGCCCCAGCATTTT.

The genes are TRBV7-9 and TRBJ1-5; 7 bases are shared with TRBD1. Germline V gene lookup returns CDR1 SEHNR and CDR2 FQNEAQ (reference sequence). With 5 bases clipped from V and 5 bases from J, the junction kept 9 bases outside the gene matches. This CDR3 spans 15 amino acids. CDR3 bases: TGTGCCAGCAGCCAGGGGGGAACGCTCGATCAGCCCCAGCATTTT. Translated, it gives CASSQGGTLDQPQHF.

The chain couples TRBV30 to TRBJ1-2, with TRBD1 matching over 11 bases. Trimming cost V 2 bases and J 7 bases; bases outside gene matches: 15. The CDR3 has 17 residues. Germline V gene data show CDR1 as GTSNPN and CDR2 as SVGIG (reference sequence). The CDR3 sequence: CAWSFAGTGGYTGGYTF. The DNA for the CDR3 is TGTGCCTGGAGTTTCGCCGGGACAGGGGGATATACTGGTGGCTACACCTTC.

As DNA, the CDR3 is TGCGCCAGCAGCCCCGGGGGGGGTAGCAATCAGCCCCAGCATTTT. Protein: CASSPGGGSNQPQHF. This chain connects TRBV5-1 to TRBJ1-5, with D perhaps matching TRBD1 (5 bases). The length of the CDR3 is 15 residues. Germline-derived CDR1 and CDR2 are SGHRS and YFSETQ. The V end was cut by 4 bases, the J end by 0 bases, with 11 bases between.

V usage is TRBV7-6 and J usage is TRBJ1-2; perhaps TRBD1 as D (6 bases). V lost 5 bases and J lost 8, with 18 bases in between. CDR1 is SGHVS, CDR2 FNYEAQ, per germline. This CDR3 has 14 residues. This chain's CDR3 is CASSPGQTALGYTF. DNA for the CDR3: TGTGCCAGCAGCCCCGGACAGACAGCTCTGGGCTACACCTTC. The full variable domain, its missing parts supplied by reference TRBV7-6 and TRBJ1-2, is GAGVSQSPRYKVTKRGQDVALRCDPISGHVSLYWYRQALGQGPEFLTYFNYEAQQDKSGLPNDRFSAERPEGSISTLTIQRTEQRDSAMYRCASSPGQTALGYTFGSGTRLTVV.

This clone appeared a few times. The gene calls are TRBV29-1 and TRBJ2-1; D is possibly TRBD2 (5 bases). V gave up 4 bases and J gave up 0 bases, with 10 bases separating them. This CDR3 region has 14 residues. Germline loops: CDR1 SQVTM, CDR2 ANQGSEA. The CDR3 is CSVGQRSSYNEQFF. The CDR3 coding sequence is TGCAGCGTTGGTCAGCGGAGCTCCTACAATGAGCAGTTCTTC.

V and J are TRBV5-5 and TRBJ2-7; 7 nucleotides agree with TRBD1. With 0 bases clipped from V and 5 bases from J, the junction kept 11 bases outside the gene matches. CDR3 length equals 16 residues. Germline CDR1 SGHKS, CDR2 YYEKEE (reference sequence). The CDR3: CASSLGNARQGDEQYF. CDR3 DNA sequence: TGTGCCAGCAGCTTGGGAAATGCCAGACAGGGAGACGAGCAGTACTTC.

This chain joins TRBV19 and TRBJ2-2, with TRBD2 matching 10 bases. The trim removed 5 bases at V and 4 bases at J, leaving 7 bases unmatched. The germline gives CDR1 LNHDA, CDR2 SQIVND (reference sequence). The CDR3 has 16 residues. Written as DNA, the CDR3 is TGTGCCAGTAGTCCCCAGCTAGCGGGAGTCACCGGGGAGCTGTTTTTT. Its protein is CASSPQLAGVTGELFF. The variable domain in full, completed from reference TRBV19 and TRBJ2-2, reads DGGITQSPKYLFRKEGQNVTLSCEQNLNHDAMYWYRQDPGQGLRLIYYSQIVNDFQKGDIAEGYSVSREKKESFPLTVTSAQKNPTAFYLCASSPQLAGVTGELFFGEGSRLTVL.

The chain couples TRBV2 to TRBJ2-2; no clear D gene. The CDR3 length is 13 residues. Trimming removed 2 bases from V and 3 bases from J, with 4 bases in between. CDR1 is SNHLY and CDR2 is FYNNEI in the germline V gene. In DNA form, the CDR3 reads TGTGCCAGCAGTGAAACATACACCGGGGAGCTGTTTTTT. It encodes CASSETYTGELFF.

Turning to this clone: One end of the junction varies from germline; a read error may be responsible. The CDR3 bases are TGTGCCAGCAGGACCCTCGGGACTACTGTCCACGAGCGGTACTTC. It yields the protein CASRTLGTTVHERYF. This chain joins TRBV28 and TRBJ2-7; 7 positions agree with TRBD2. Germline CDR1 reads MDHEN; CDR2 reads SYDVKM. The CDR3 extends over 15 amino acids.

This clone was detected only once. The chain couples TRBV7-8 to TRBJ2-5; 11 nucleotides match TRBD2. The last part of the DNA fits TRBJ2-7 better; the J call may be wrong. CDR1 SGHVS and CDR2 FQNEAQ come from the germline V gene. The CDR3 consists of 15 residues. As DNA, the CDR3 is TGTGCCAGCAGCTTGCCAACTAGCGGGAGTTACGAGCAGTACTTC. Its translation is CASSLPTSGSYEQYF.

This sequence joins TRBV9 and TRBJ2-3, with D tentatively TRBD1 (6 bases). Trimming removed 1 base from V and 4 bases from J, with 10 bases in between. From germline, CDR1 is SGDLS and CDR2 YYNGEE. This CDR3 region has 14 residues. Here the CDR3 DNA reads TGTGCCAGCAGCGTATTGGGGGCGGCAGATACGCAGTATTTT. Translated: CASSVLGAADTQYF.

The V and J genes are TRBV7-2 and TRBJ2-5; D call uncertain. Germline loops: CDR1 SGHTA, CDR2 FQGNSA. V was clipped by 5 bases and J by 5 bases, with 12 bases between them. The CDR3 loop spans 13 amino acids. CDR3: CASSLGLSETQYF. The CDR3 nucleotides read TGTGCCAGCAGCCTAGGGCTTAGCGAGACCCAGTACTTC.

The gene calls are TRBV15 and TRBJ2-5; a possible D gene is TRBD2 (6 bases). The ends were cut back, 0 bases at V and 4 bases at J, with 18 bases in the middle. The CDR3 is 17 amino acids. Per germline, CDR1 LNHNV and CDR2 YYDKDF (reference sequence). CDR3 sequence reads: CATSRDPRRGGGETQYF. The CDR3 nucleotides are TGTGCCACCAGCAGAGATCCTAGGCGGGGTGGGGGAGAGACCCAGTACTTC. The variable domain in full, with the rest retrieved from reference TRBV15 and TRBJ2-5, is DAMVIQNPRYQVTQFGKPVTLSCSQTLNHNVMYWYQQKSSQAPKLLFHYYDKDFNNEADTPDNFQSRRPNTSFCFLDIRSPGLGDTAMYLCATSRDPRRGGGETQYFGPGTRLLVL.

This clone occurred once. This chain connects TRBV2 to TRBJ1-1; the D is unclear. The CDR3 has 13 residues. The germline CDR1 and CDR2 sequences are SNHLY and FYNNEI. Trimming removed 6 bases at V and 2 bases at J, with 10 bases between. The DNA for the CDR3 is TGTGCCAGCAGGGAACCTCCCAACACTGAAGCTTTCTTT. It encodes CASREPPNTEAFF.

This chain joins TRBV9 and TRBJ2-1; 7 positions match TRBD2. Germline-derived CDR1 and CDR2 are SGDLS and YYNGEE. The CDR3 sequence is 17 residues long. V dropped 0 bases and J dropped 5; count of bases not matched to a gene: 11. The CDR3 protein is CASSVDPPGLPNNEQFF. For the CDR3, the DNA is TGTGCCAGCAGCGTAGACCCTCCGGGACTACCCAACAATGAGCAGTTCTTC.

The chain joins TRBV6-6 to TRBJ1-1; no firm D call. CDR3 length: 14 residues. Germline V gives CDR1 MNHNY, CDR2 SVGAGI (reference sequence). V lost 5 bases, J lost 1 base, and 11 bases lay in between. CDR3 nucleotide sequence: TGTGCCAGCAGTCTAAGACGGGAGAACACTGAAGCTTTCTTT. Translated: CASSLRRENTEAFF.